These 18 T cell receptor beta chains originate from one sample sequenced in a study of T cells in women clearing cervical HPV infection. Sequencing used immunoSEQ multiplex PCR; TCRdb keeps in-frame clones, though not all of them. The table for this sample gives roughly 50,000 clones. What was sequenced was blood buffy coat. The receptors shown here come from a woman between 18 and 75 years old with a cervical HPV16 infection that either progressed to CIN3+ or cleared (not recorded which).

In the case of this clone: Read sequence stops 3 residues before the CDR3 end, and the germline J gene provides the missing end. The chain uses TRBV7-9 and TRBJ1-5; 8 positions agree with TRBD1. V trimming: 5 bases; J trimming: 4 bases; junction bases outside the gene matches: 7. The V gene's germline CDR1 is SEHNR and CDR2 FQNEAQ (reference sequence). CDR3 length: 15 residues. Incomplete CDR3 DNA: TGTGCCAGCAGCCTCGGGACAGGACGGAATCAGCCC. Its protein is CASSLGTGRNQP. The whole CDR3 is CASSLGTGRNQPQHF.

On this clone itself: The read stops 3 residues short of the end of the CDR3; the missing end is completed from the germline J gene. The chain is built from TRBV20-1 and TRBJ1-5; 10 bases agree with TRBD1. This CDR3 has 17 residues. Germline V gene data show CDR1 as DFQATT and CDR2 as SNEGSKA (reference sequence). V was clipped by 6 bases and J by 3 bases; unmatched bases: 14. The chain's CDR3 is CSARRGQGSFANQPQHF. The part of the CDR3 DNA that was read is TGCAGTGCGCGAAGGGGACAGGGGTCGTTCGCCAATCAGCCC.

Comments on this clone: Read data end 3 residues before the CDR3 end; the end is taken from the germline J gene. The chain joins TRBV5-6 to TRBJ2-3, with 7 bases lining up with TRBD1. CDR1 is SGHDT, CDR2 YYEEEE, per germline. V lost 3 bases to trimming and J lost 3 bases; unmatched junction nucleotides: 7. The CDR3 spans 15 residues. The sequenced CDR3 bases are TGTGCCAGCAGCTCAACTTACAGGGGAACAGATACG. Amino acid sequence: CASSSTYRGTDT. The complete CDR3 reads CASSSTYRGTDTQYF. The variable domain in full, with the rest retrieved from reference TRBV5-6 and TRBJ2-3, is DAGVTQSPTHLIKTRGQQVTLRCSPKSGHDTVSWYQQALGQGPQFIFQYYEEEERQRGNFPDRFSGHQFPNYSSELNVNALLLGDSALYLCASSSTYRGTDTQYFGPGTRLTVL.

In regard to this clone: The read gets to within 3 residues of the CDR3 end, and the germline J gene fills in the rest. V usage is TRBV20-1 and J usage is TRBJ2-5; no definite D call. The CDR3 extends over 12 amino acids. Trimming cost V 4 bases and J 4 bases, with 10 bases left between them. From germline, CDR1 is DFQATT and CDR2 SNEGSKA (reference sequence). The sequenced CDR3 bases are TGCAGTGCTATTCTAGTTTCAGAGACC. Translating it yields CSAILVSET. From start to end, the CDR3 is CSAILVSETQYF.

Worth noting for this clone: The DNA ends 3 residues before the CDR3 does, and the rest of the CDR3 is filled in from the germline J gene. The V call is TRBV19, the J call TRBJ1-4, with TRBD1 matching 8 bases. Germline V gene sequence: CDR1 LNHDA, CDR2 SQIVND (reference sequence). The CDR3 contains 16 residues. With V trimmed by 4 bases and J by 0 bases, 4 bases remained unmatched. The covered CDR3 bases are TGTGCCAGTAGTAAGAAGACAGGGGCAACTAATGAAAAA. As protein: CASSKKTGATNEK. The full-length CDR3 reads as CASSKKTGATNEKLFF.

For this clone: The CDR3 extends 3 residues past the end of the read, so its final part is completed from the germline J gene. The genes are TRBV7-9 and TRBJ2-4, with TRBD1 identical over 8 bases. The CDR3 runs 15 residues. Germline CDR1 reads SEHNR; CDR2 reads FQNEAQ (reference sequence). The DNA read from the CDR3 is TGTGCCAGCAGCCCGCCTCTAGACAGGGGAGGTGGT. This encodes CASSPPLDRGGG. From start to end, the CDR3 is CASSPPLDRGGGQYF.

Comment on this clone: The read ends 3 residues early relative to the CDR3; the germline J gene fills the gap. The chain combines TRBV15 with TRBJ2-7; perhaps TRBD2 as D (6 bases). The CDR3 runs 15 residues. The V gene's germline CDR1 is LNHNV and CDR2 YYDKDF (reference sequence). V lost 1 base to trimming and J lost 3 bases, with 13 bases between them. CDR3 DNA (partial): TGTGCCACCAGCAGAGGAGGGCAGGGAGGCTACGAG. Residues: CATSRGGQGGYE. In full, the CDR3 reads CATSRGGQGGYEQYF.

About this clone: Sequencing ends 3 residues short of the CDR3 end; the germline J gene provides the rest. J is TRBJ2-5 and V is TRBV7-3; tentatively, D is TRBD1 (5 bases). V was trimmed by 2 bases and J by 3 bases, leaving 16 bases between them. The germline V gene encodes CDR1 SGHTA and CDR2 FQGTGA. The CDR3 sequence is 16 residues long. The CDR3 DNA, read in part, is TGTGCCAGCAGCTTAGGTGTCAGGGTGAATGAAGAGACC. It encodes CASSLGVRVNEET. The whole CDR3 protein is CASSLGVRVNEETQYF.

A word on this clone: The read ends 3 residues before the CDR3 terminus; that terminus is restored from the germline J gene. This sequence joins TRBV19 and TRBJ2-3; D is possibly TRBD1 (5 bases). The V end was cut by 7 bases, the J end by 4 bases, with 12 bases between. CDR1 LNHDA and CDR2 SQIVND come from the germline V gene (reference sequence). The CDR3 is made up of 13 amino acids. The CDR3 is CASTEGAPDTQYF. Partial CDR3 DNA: TGTGCCAGTACGGAAGGGGCGCCAGATACG.

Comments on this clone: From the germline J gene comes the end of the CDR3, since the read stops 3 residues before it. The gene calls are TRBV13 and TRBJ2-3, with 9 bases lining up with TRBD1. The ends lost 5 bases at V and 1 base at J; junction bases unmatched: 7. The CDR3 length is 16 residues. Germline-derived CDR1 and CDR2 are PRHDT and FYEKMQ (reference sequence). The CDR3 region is CASSPGQGPGTDTQYF. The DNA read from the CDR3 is TGTGCCAGCAGCCCTGGACAGGGGCCAGGCACAGATACG.

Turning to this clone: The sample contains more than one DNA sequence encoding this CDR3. CDR3 DNA (partial): TGTGCCAGCAGCTCACAAGAGACC. Encoded protein: CASSSQET. The complete CDR3 reads CASSSQETQYF. V is TRBV11-2 and J is TRBJ2-5; the D is unclear. The missing CDR3 end, 3 residues past where the read stops, is filled in from the germline J gene. V was trimmed by 4 bases and J by 2 bases, leaving 2 bases between them. Germline V gene data show CDR1 as SGHAT and CDR2 as FQNNGV. The CDR3 spans 11 residues.

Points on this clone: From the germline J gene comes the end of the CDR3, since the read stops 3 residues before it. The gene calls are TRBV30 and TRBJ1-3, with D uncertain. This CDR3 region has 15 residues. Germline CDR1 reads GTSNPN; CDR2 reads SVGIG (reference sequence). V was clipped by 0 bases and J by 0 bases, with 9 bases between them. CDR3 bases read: TGTGCCTGGAGTGTACTAGTTTTCTCTGGAAACACC. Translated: CAWSVLVFSGNT. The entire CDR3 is CAWSVLVFSGNTIYF.

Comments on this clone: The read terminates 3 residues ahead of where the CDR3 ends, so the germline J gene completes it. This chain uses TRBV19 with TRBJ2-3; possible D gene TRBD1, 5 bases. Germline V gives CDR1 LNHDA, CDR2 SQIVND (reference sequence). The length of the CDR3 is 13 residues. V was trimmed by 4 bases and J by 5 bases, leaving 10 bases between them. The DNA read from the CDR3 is TGTGCCAGTAGTAAAAATAGGGGAGATACG. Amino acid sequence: CASSKNRGDT. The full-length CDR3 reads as CASSKNRGDTQYF.

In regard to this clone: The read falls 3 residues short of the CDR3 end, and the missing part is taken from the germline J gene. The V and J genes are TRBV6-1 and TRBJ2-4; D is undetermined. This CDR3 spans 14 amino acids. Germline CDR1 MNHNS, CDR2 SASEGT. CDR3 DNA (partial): TGTGCCAGCAGTGAAGTGAACGCTCTCTATGGT. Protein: CASSEVNALYG. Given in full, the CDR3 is CASSEVNALYGQYF.

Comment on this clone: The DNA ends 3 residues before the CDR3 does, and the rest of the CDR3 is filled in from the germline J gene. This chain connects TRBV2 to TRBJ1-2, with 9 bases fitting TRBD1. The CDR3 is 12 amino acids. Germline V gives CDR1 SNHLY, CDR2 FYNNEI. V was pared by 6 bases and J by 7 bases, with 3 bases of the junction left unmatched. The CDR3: CASREDRGGYTF. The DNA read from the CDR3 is TGTGCCAGCAGGGAGGACAGGGGTGGC.

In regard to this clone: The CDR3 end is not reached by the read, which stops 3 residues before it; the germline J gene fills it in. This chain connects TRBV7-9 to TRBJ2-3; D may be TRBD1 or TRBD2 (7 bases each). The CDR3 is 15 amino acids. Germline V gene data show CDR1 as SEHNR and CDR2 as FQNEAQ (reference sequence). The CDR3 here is CASSYYRGGNQPQYF. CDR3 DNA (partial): TGTGCCAGCAGCTACTACAGGGGAGGGAATCAGCCG.

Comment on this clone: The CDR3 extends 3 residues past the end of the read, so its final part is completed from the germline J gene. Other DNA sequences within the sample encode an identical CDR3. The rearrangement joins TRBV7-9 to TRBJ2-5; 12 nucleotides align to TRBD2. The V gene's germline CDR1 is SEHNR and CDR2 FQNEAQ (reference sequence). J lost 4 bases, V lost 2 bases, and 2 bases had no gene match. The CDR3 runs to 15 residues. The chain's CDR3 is CASSLRLAGVETQYF. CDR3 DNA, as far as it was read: TGTGCCAGCAGCTTAAGACTAGCGGGAGTAGAGACC.

The CDR3 sequence is CASSRGLVVSTDTQYF. The DNA read from the CDR3 is TGTGCCAGCAGCCGAGGACTAGTGGTTAGCACAGATACG. The rearrangement joins TRBV28 to TRBJ2-3; 7 bases line up with TRBD2. The read stops 3 residues short of the end of the CDR3; the missing end is completed from the germline J gene. V trimming: 6 bases; J trimming: 0 bases; junction bases outside the gene matches: 9. This CDR3 has 16 amino acids. Germline V CDR1 and CDR2: MDHEN, SYDVKM.